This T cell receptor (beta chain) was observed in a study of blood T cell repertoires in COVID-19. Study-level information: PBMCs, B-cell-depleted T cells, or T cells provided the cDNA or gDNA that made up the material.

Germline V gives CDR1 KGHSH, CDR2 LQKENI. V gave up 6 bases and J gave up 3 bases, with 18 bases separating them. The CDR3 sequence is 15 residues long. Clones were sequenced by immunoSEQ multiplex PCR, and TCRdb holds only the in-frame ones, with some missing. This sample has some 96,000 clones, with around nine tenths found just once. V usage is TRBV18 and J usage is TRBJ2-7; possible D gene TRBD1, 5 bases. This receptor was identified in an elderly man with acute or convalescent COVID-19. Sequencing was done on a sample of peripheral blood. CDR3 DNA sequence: TGTGCCAGCTCCCCTCTCCCCGACAGTAACTACGAGCAGTACTTC. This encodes CASSPLPDSNYEQYF.